The next 6 T cell receptor beta chains were all read from a single sample in a study of regulatory T cells in long-lasting Graves disease. Time point here: newly diagnosed GD, antithyroid drugs for less than 3 months. Extracted RNA from PBMCs served as the source of the TCR library. The TCR beta library used iRepertoire HTBI primers with Arm-PCR amplification of CDR3. TCRdb redid the calling of the multiplex PCR reads with MiXCR, one entry per CDR3 protein. Among roughly 420,000 distinct CDR3 sequences, about 15% were seen once, and the ten largest hold around 10%. These sequences were also reported in another study, on T cells in Graves' hyperthyroidism and ophthalmopathy.

This sample comprised peripheral blood mononuclear cells (PBMCs), obtained at new diagnosis, from a patient treated with antithyroid drugs. The receptors originated from a woman aged 30 to 39 with Graves disease.

This clonotype has ten or more counts. V gene TRBV7-8 combines with J gene TRBJ2-1; 7 nucleotides align to TRBD2. Germline CDR1 and CDR2: SGHVS and FQNEAQ. The CDR3 sequence is 15 residues long. Trimming removed 1 base from V and 13 bases from J; junction bases left unmatched: 13. CDR3 in amino acids: CASSLVRTSRPSQFF. Here the CDR3 DNA reads TGTGCCAGCAGCTTAGTCCGGACTAGTCGCCCGTCCCAGTTCTTC.

At least ten counts were recorded for this clonotype. The chain has TRBV6-1 and TRBJ2-7; 11 bases are a match to TRBD2. CDR1 is MNHNS, CDR2 SASEGT, per germline. V lost 7 bases and J lost 4; bases outside the gene matches: 6. This CDR3 is 14 amino acids long. CDR3 DNA sequence: TGTGCCAGCATCTATAGCGGGAGGGAGTACGAGCAGTACTTC. Protein sequence: CASIYSGREYEQYF.

This clonotype was seen at least ten times. The chain employs TRBV9 and TRBJ2-3; D remains ambiguous. Germline values: CDR1 SGDLS, CDR2 YYNGEE. This CDR3 region has 14 residues. V was trimmed by 0 bases and J by 1 base, leaving 6 bases between them. The CDR3 DNA sequence: TGTGCCAGCAGCGTAGATCCCGGCACAGATACGCAGTATTTT. Protein: CASSVDPGTDTQYF.

This clonotype has a handful of counts. The rearrangement links TRBV5-1 to TRBJ2-2; no definite D call. V was clipped by 2 bases and J by 6 bases, with 8 bases between them. The CDR3 is 13 amino acids. Germline lookup yields CDR1 SGHRS and CDR2 YFSETQ. The CDR3 loop reads CASSFRSAGELFF. In DNA, the CDR3 is TGCGCCAGCAGCTTCCGATCCGCCGGGGAGCTGTTTTTT.

This clonotype was seen a handful of times. The rearrangement joins TRBV4-3 to TRBJ2-2, with D hard to call. Germline loops: CDR1 LGHNA, CDR2 YSLEER. The CDR3 is 15 residues long. V lost 1 base to trimming and J lost 5 bases, with 11 bases between them. The DNA of the CDR3 is TGCGCCAGCAGCCAAGTGGGGTGGGCGACCGGGGAGCTGTTTTTT. Translation: CASSQVGWATGELFF.

There are a few counts of this clonotype. The chain has TRBV6-1 and TRBJ1-2; D remains ambiguous. This CDR3 is 17 amino acids long. Per germline, CDR1 MNHNS and CDR2 SASEGT. Trimming pared 6 bases from V and 1 base from J, leaving 21 bases between. The CDR3: CASSPHGGNPFNYGYTF. The CDR3 coding sequence is TGTGCCAGCAGCCCCCACGGCGGAAACCCGTTTAACTATGGCTACACCTTC.